The present T cell receptor (beta chain) was sequenced within a study of blood T cells in healthy people across ages. A second PCR of about 6 to 12 cycles used a sample-barcoded 5' primer and a J-beta primer mix. Each CDR3 protein gets one entry after TCRdb re-called the 5' RACE reads with MiXCR. The table shows roughly 1.5 million distinct CDR3 sequences, with approximately 43% occurring only once. The CDR3 has 12 residues. Trimming removed 6 bases from V and 11 bases from J; junction bases left unmatched: 11. Looked up from germline, CDR1 is DFQATT and CDR2 is SNEGSKA (reference sequence). As to this clonotype: No antigen is known for it.

General study findings and limits: Among T cells, TCR beta diversity per million cells dropped roughly linearly as age rose.

The V call is TRBV20-1, the J call TRBJ2-5, with TRBD2 identical over 8 bases. The sequencing input was blood. The source of this sequence is a woman aged 18-29 years in good health. CDR3 region: CSAQAGVTEQYF. The DNA for the CDR3 is TGCAGTGCCCAAGCGGGAGTCACTGAGCAGTACTTC.